These 27 T cell receptor beta chains originate from one sample sequenced in a study of T cell repertoires in cytomegalovirus infection. These TCRs' antigens remain unknown. TCRdb fed the reads into MiXCR, producing one record per CDR3 protein. The sample contains some 940,000 distinct CDR3 sequences, more than 25% of which appear only once. Material: cultured CD8+ T cells from PBMCs, obtained from culture after CMV antigen stimulation. These receptors were taken from a human donor in good health (CMV status not recorded). Some clones in this sample may be carry-over from other donors' samples.

This clonotype was counted only a few times. The chain recombines TRBV12-3 or TRBV12-4 with TRBJ2-5; D unclear. This CDR3 is 16 amino acids long. The germline V and J ends were trimmed by 3 bases and 1 base, with 15 bases remaining between them. The CDR3 nucleotides are TGTGCCAGCAGTTTTGATCCTGAGGTTCTCCAAGAGACCCAGTACTTC. Its protein product is CASSFDPEVLQETQYF.

V is TRBV6-5 and J is TRBJ1-2; D not resolved. Germline-derived CDR1 and CDR2 are MNHEY and SVGAGI. This CDR3 is 15 amino acids long. The V and J ends lost 2 bases and 4 bases respectively, with 14 bases between them. The CDR3 bases are TGTGCCAGCAGTTACGAGCTTCTTGGGTTCTATGGCTACACCTTC. Its translation is CASSYELLGFYGYTF.

A few counts support this clonotype. The V call is TRBV7-6, the J call TRBJ1-6; possibly TRBD1 for D (5 bases). The V gene's germline CDR1 is SGHVS and CDR2 FNYEAQ. CDR3 length equals 12 residues. V lost 9 bases, J lost 9 bases, and 12 bases lay in between. CDR3 sequence (DNA): TGTGCCAGACGGTGGGGGGGTTCACCCCTCCACTTT. Translating it yields CARRWGGSPLHF.

This clonotype has a handful of counts. The rearrangement uses TRBV19 and TRBJ1-1; D is perhaps TRBD1 (6 bases). The V gene's germline CDR1 is LNHDA and CDR2 SQIVND (reference sequence). The V and J ends lost 5 bases and 5 bases respectively, with 15 bases between them. The CDR3 has 14 amino acids. The CDR3 sequence: CASSLLGAGTEAFF. In DNA, the CDR3 is TGTGCCAGTAGTCTCTTGGGGGCAGGGACTGAAGCTTTCTTT.

This clonotype was observed a few times. The junction differs from germline at one of its ends, possibly a read error. The gene calls are TRBV7-6 and TRBJ2-5; 7 nucleotides line up with TRBD1. Germline V gene sequence: CDR1 SGHVS, CDR2 FNYEAQ. The CDR3 contains 16 residues. The CDR3, as DNA: TGTGCTAGCAGCCCACGCCCGGGACAGTCGAAAGAGACCCAGTACTTC. Translating it yields CASSPRPGQSKETQYF.

This clonotype was seen a handful of times. V usage is TRBV4-1 and J usage is TRBJ1-5; the D is unclear. CDR3 length equals 15 residues. Germline V lookup: CDR1 MGHRA, CDR2 YSYEKL. Trimming shortened V by 2 bases and J by 6 bases, and 14 bases separated the two germline ends. For the CDR3, the DNA is TGCGCCAGCAGCCAATCTAAGGCTCTAGTTCAGCCCCAGCATTTT. Its protein is CASSQSKALVQPQHF.

The chain employs TRBV6-2 or TRBV6-3 and TRBJ2-7; possibly TRBD1 for D (6 bases). Germline V lookup: CDR1 MNHEY, CDR2 SVGEGT. This CDR3 contains 12 residues. The V end lost 6 bases, the J end lost 5 bases, and 11 bases lay between the germline ends. In nucleotides, the CDR3 is TGTGCCAGCAGAGGGGGTTCGCACGAGCAGTACGTC. It codes for CASRGGSHEQYV.

This chain connects TRBV6-2 or TRBV6-3 to TRBJ2-1, with 8 bases aligning to TRBD1. CDR3 length: 15 residues. The J segment lost 10 bases and the V segment lost 5 bases, leaving 13 bases of the junction unmatched. Germline loops: CDR1 MNHEY, CDR2 SVGEGT. The CDR3 coding sequence is TGTGCCAGCAGTAACCGGGACAGGCCGGTTGGGGAGCAGTTCTTC. Its protein product is CASSNRDRPVGEQFF.

This clonotype was observed a handful of times. The CDR3 reads CSVPLGDRLNEQFF. The DNA of the CDR3 is TGCAGCGTCCCCTTGGGGGACAGGTTAAATGAGCAGTTCTTC. The gene calls are TRBV29-1 and TRBJ2-1; 8 nucleotides line up with TRBD1. V lost 6 bases, J lost 7 bases, and 11 bases stayed unmatched. Per germline, CDR1 SQVTM and CDR2 ANQGSEA. This CDR3 has 14 amino acids.

This rearrangement joins TRBV20-1 to TRBJ2-7; no clear D gene. CDR3 length equals 14 residues. Per the germline V gene, CDR1 is DFQATT and CDR2 is SNEGSKA (reference sequence). Trimming took off 0 bases at V and 0 bases at J, with 9 bases between the two ends. The CDR3, as DNA: TGCAGTGCTAGAGATCTGGGCATCTCCTACGAGCAGTACTTC. Translating gives CSARDLGISYEQYF.

This chain uses TRBV27 with TRBJ2-1; possibly TRBD2 for D (5 bases). Looked up from germline, CDR1 is MNHEY and CDR2 is SMNVEV (reference sequence). With 5 bases removed from V and 4 bases from J, the gap between germline ends came to 12 bases. This CDR3 has 14 amino acids. The CDR3 spells CASSPLGGYNEQFF. Here the CDR3 DNA reads TGTGCCAGCAGTCCCTTGGGCGGGTACAATGAGCAGTTCTTC.

This clonotype was observed many times. The chain is built from TRBV28 and TRBJ1-5; the D gene is possibly TRBD1 (6 bases). The V gene's germline CDR1 is MDHEN and CDR2 SYDVKM. V lost 6 bases to trimming and J lost 3 bases, with 12 bases between them. This CDR3 comprises 14 residues. The CDR3 DNA sequence: TGTGCCAGCAGCTTCCCGGGGGCCAATCAGCCCCAGCATTTT. It yields the protein CASSFPGANQPQHF.

This clonotype was counted between two and nine times. The chain joins TRBV25-1 to TRBJ2-1, with D maybe TRBD2 (5 bases). V lost 8 bases and J 5 bases, leaving 10 bases between the germline ends. CDR1 is MGHDK and CDR2 is SYGVNS in the germline V gene. The CDR3 extends over 12 amino acids. The DNA of the CDR3 is TGTGCCAGCGGAGTTAGCGACAATGAGCAGTTCTTC. Protein product: CASGVSDNEQFF.

This clonotype was counted between two and nine times. The chain has TRBV27 and TRBJ2-7; a weak D match, TRBD2 (5 bases). This CDR3 comprises 14 residues. CDR1 is MNHEY and CDR2 is SMNVEV in the germline V gene (reference sequence). DNA of the CDR3: TGTGCCAGCCCCGACCGGCTAGCCTCCCACGAGCAGTACGTC. Translated: CASPDRLASHEQYV.

V and J are TRBV9 and TRBJ1-5, with a possible D match to TRBD1 (6 bases). Trimming pared 4 bases from V and 3 bases from J, leaving 14 bases between. CDR1 is SGDLS, CDR2 YYNGEE, per germline. There are 15 residues in the CDR3. The CDR3 DNA sequence: TGTGCCAGCAGCCCTGGGGGGGGCTACAATCAGCCCCAGCATTTT. Its translation: CASSPGGGYNQPQHF.

This clonotype was seen at least ten times. The chain recombines TRBV7-3 with TRBJ2-2; D call uncertain. Trimming shortened V by 5 bases and J by 4 bases, and 14 bases separated the two germline ends. The CDR3 contains 15 residues. Germline CDR1 SGHTA, CDR2 FQGTGA. The DNA for the CDR3 is TGTGCCAGCAGCCTGGGTCCGCCAACCACCGGGGAGCTGTTTTTT. Its translation is CASSLGPPTTGELFF.

Only a few counts were recorded for this clonotype. For the CDR3, the DNA is TGTGCCAGCAGTTACTCACGGAGTCGGGTTGGCGAGCAGTACGTC. It codes for CASSYSRSRVGEQYV. The chain combines TRBV6-5 with TRBJ2-7; D ambiguous. The CDR3 covers 15 residues. Trimming cost V 0 bases and J 6 bases, with 15 bases left between them. The germline CDR1 and CDR2 sequences are MNHEY and SVGAGI.

V usage is TRBV6-6 and J usage is TRBJ2-4; D is unclear. V gave up 4 bases and J gave up 3 bases, with 13 bases separating them. CDR1 is MNHNY, CDR2 SVGAGI, per germline (reference sequence). This CDR3 comprises 15 residues. CDR3 in amino acids: CASSSKRQLKNIQYF. CDR3 DNA sequence: TGTGCCAGCAGTTCTAAGAGACAACTCAAAAACATTCAGTACTTC.

The chain employs TRBV4-1 and TRBJ2-7, with 7 bases that match TRBD1. V lost 4 bases and J lost 4; bases outside the gene matches: 7. The CDR3 spans 14 residues. Per germline, CDR1 MGHRA and CDR2 YSYEKL. CDR3 in amino acids: CASSLRTGGYEQYV. The CDR3 coding sequence is TGCGCCAGCAGCCTACGGACAGGTGGTTACGAGCAGTACGTC.

The chain recombines TRBV4-2 with TRBJ1-4; D is perhaps TRBD1 (6 bases). The CDR3 is 20 residues long. CDR1 LGHNA and CDR2 YNFKEQ come from the germline V gene. Trimming removed 4 bases at V and 7 bases at J, with 31 bases between. The CDR3, as DNA: TGTGCCAGCAGCCCGGGACAAAATTATAAGGGGAAGGAATCTGGTGAAAAACTGTTTTTT. Translated, it gives CASSPGQNYKGKESGEKLFF.

V and J are TRBV6-6 and TRBJ1-5, with 7 positions matching TRBD1. V trimming: 5 bases; J trimming: 2 bases; junction bases outside the gene matches: 12. This CDR3 is 17 amino acids long. The V gene's germline CDR1 is MNHNY and CDR2 SVGAGI (reference sequence). DNA of the CDR3: TGTGCCAGCAGTCCTAGGGGGCCGGGGGTTGGCAATCAGCCCCAGCATTTT. Its translation: CASSPRGPGVGNQPQHF.

This clonotype was counted ten times or more. CDR3 sequence reads: CASSLDATSGGSTGELFF. CDR3 nucleotides: TGTGCCAGCAGCTTAGACGCAACTAGCGGGGGCTCCACCGGGGAGCTGTTTTTT. The chain carries TRBV7-2 and TRBJ2-2, with 11 bases matching TRBD2. The germline gives CDR1 SGHTA, CDR2 FQGNSA. V shed 1 base, J shed 4 bases, and the junction held 8 bases outside the gene matches. The CDR3 consists of 18 residues.

The chain combines TRBV20-1 with TRBJ1-5; TRBD1 is a possible D gene (5 bases). The V gene lost 3 bases and the J gene lost 6 bases, with 12 bases spanning the gap. The CDR3 runs to 13 residues. In germline, CDR1 is DFQATT, CDR2 SNEGSKA (reference sequence). CDR3 coding DNA: TGCAGTGCTAGTATGGGCAGGGCTCAGCCCCAGCATTTT. Protein sequence: CSASMGRAQPQHF.

The rearrangement uses TRBV7-6 and TRBJ2-5; TRBD2 matches at 11 bases. Germline CDR1 is SGHVS and CDR2 is FNYEAQ. The CDR3 is 17 residues long. J lost 4 bases, V lost 2 bases, and 9 bases had no gene match. The CDR3 DNA follows: TGTGCCAGCAGCTTACTAGCGGGGGGACCAAGCGGAGAGACCCAGTACTTC. As protein: CASSLLAGGPSGETQYF. Complete variable domain (other parts from reference TRBV7-6 and TRBJ2-5): GAGVSQSPRYKVTKRGQDVALRCDPISGHVSLYWYRQALGQGPEFLTYFNYEAQQDKSGLPNDRFSAERPEGSISTLTIQRTEQRDSAMYRCASSLLAGGPSGETQYFGPGTRLLVL.

The V gene is TRBV7-9, the J gene TRBJ1-2, with no clear D. Per germline, CDR1 SEHNR and CDR2 FQNEAQ (reference sequence). Trimming took off 2 bases at V and 4 bases at J, with 14 bases between the two ends. The CDR3 has 15 amino acids. CDR3 loop: CASSLTEGSSYGYTF. Here the CDR3 DNA reads TGTGCCAGCAGCTTAACGGAGGGCAGCTCCTATGGCTACACCTTC.

This clonotype was seen ten or more times. The genes are TRBV7-6 and TRBJ1-1, with D tentatively TRBD1 (5 bases). Looked up from germline, CDR1 is SGHVS and CDR2 is FNYEAQ. Trimming pared 4 bases from V and 0 bases from J, leaving 12 bases between. The CDR3 spans 15 residues. CDR3 bases: TGTGCCAGCAGCTCCAGACAGACTATGAACACTGAAGCTTTCTTT. This codes for CASSSRQTMNTEAFF.

This clonotype was detected a few times. V usage is TRBV7-9 and J usage is TRBJ1-2; 7 nucleotides agree with TRBD1. After removal of 3 bases from V and 2 bases from J, the junction contained 6 bases not matched to a gene. The germline V gene has CDR1 SEHNR and CDR2 FQNEAQ (reference sequence). The CDR3 length is 15 residues. The CDR3 protein is CASSLLTGQNYGYTF. The DNA for the CDR3 is TGTGCCAGCAGCTTGCTTACGGGACAGAACTATGGCTACACCTTC.